This TCR beta chain was captured in a study of tissue T cells after allogeneic stem cell transplantation. Study observations and caveats: Tissue-detected TCR repertoire was only partly captured by blood and spleen T cells.

The ends were cut back, 0 bases at V and 4 bases at J, with 10 bases in the middle. The CDR3 runs to 14 residues. Germline V gives CDR1 SGDLS, CDR2 YYNGEE. Survey-depth TCRbeta CDR3 sequencing reported V/J genes and productive frequencies. TCRdb's table, derived via immunoSEQ multiplex PCR, lists solely in-frame clones and lacks some. The table has tens of thousands of clones, around 70% seen once; the top ten hold approximately 8%. Non-transplant comparator patients with other cancers had at least five gastrointestinal samples and no known gastrointestinal disease. This clone rates as medium-sized. Its antigen is unidentified.

The sequenced sample was tissue from the ileum, obtained at autopsy. This clonotype was obtained from a female donor at least 60 years old with lung cancer. The V gene is TRBV9, the J gene TRBJ1-1, with D tentatively TRBD1 (5 bases). The CDR3 spells CASSVVAQGTEAFF. The CDR3 DNA follows: TGTGCCAGCAGCGTAGTGGCCCAGGGCACTGAAGCTTTCTTT. Full variable domain (outside the CDR3, taken from reference TRBV9 and TRBJ1-1): DSGVTQTPKHLITATGQRVTLRCSPRSGDLSVYWYQQSLDQGLQFLIQYYNGEERAKGNILERFSAQQFPDLHSELNLSSLELGDSALYFCASSVVAQGTEAFFGQGTRLTVV.